These T cell receptor beta chains were read from a single sample in a study of blood T cell repertoires in COVID-19. The protocol was immunoSEQ multiplex PCR, while the TCRdb copy is restricted to in-frame clones and leaves out a portion. The data contain 100,000 to 150,000 clones, about 91% of them seen just once; the ten biggest clones take up 10%. The source material was peripheral blood. The receptors derive from a man in his fifties with acute or convalescent COVID-19. CDR3s include the opening cysteine and the closing phenylalanine or tryptophan. The D gene is left open where the match is weak. Clone size is shown for a subset of rows, as once, few, many or a class of expanded clone.

J: TRBJ2-1; size: .; D: TRBD2; V: TRBV19; CDR3: CASGGKLAGSYNEQFF; DNA: TGTGCCAGTGGGGGGAAGCTAGCGGGGAGCTACAATGAGCAGTTCTTC
J: TRBJ2-2; size: once; D: .; V: TRBV7-2; CDR3: CASSPRRGGELFF; DNA: TGTGCCAGCAGCCCCAGGCGGGGCGGGGAGCTGTTTTTT
J: TRBJ2-2; size: .; D: .; V: TRBV4-1; CDR3: CASSQVPVPGELFF; DNA: TGCGCCAGCAGCCAAGTCCCCGTTCCCGGGGAGCTGTTTTTT
J: TRBJ2-7; size: .; D: TRBD1; V: TRBV3-1/TRBV3-2; CDR3: CASSPRDRTPTEQYF; DNA: TGTGCCAGCAGCCCCCGGGACAGGACTCCTACGGAGCAGTACTTC
J: TRBJ2-7; size: .; D: .; V: TRBV19; CDR3: CASSIRRAQPPYEQYF; DNA: TGTGCCAGTAGTATAAGGAGGGCGCAACCACCCTACGAGCAGTACTTC
J: TRBJ2-7; size: .; D: TRBD1; V: TRBV5-1; CDR3: CASSFGTGGTYEQYF; DNA: TGCGCCAGCAGCTTCGGGACAGGGGGAACCTACGAGCAGTACTTC
J: TRBJ2-1; size: .; D: TRBD2; V: TRBV5-6; CDR3: CASSLGLAGANEQFF; DNA: TGTGCCAGCAGCTTGGGACTAGCGGGAGCGAATGAGCAGTTCTTC
J: TRBJ1-2; size: .; D: .; V: TRBV2; CDR3: CASRGLDSLGYTF; DNA: TGTGCCAGCAGAGGACTGGATTCTTTGGGCTACACCTTC
J: TRBJ1-1; size: .; D: .; V: TRBV9; CDR3: CASSVVRDNTEAFF; DNA: TGTGCCAGCAGCGTAGTGCGGGATAACACTGAAGCTTTCTTT
J: TRBJ1-2; size: .; D: .; V: TRBV11-2; CDR3: CASSLKKYRSDPHYGYTF; DNA: TGTGCCAGCAGCTTAAAGAAATACAGGTCGGATCCCCACTATGGCTACACCTTC
J: TRBJ1-5; size: .; D: .; V: TRBV28; CDR3: CASSPLLNQGESQPQHF; DNA: TGTGCCAGCAGTCCACTCCTGAACCAAGGGGAAAGTCAGCCCCAGCATTTT
J: TRBJ1-2; size: .; D: TRBD1; V: TRBV5-1; CDR3: CASSFLRGRSRANYGYTF; DNA: TGCGCCAGCAGCTTCCTCAGGGGGCGAAGCCGTGCTAACTATGGCTACACCTTC
J: TRBJ2-2; size: .; D: TRBD1; V: TRBV24-1; CDR3: CATSRQGNTGELFF; DNA: TGTGCCACCAGTCGACAGGGTAACACCGGGGAGCTGTTTTTT
J: TRBJ1-1; size: .; D: .; V: TRBV30; CDR3: CAWRGSWGNTEAFF; DNA: TGTGCCTGGAGGGGGAGTTGGGGGAACACTGAAGCTTTCTTT
J: TRBJ2-3; size: .; D: TRBD1; V: TRBV7-9; CDR3: CASSLGQGVDTQYF; DNA: TGTGCCAGCAGCTTAGGGCAGGGGGTAGATACGCAGTATTTT
J: TRBJ2-3; size: few; D: .; V: TRBV1; CDR3: CTSSLPVGRAGGPRRTDTQYF; DNA: TGCACCAGCAGCCTACCGGTGGGACGAGCGGGAGGACCACGGCGCACAGATACGCAGTATTTT
J: TRBJ1-5; size: once; D: TRBD1; V: TRBV18; CDR3: CASSPSGGGNQPQHF; DNA: TGTGCCAGCTCACCATCAGGGGGCGGGAATCAGCCCCAGCATTTT
J: TRBJ2-2; size: .; D: TRBD2; V: TRBV5-1; CDR3: CASSRTSGTTGELFF; DNA: TGCGCCAGCAGCCGGACTAGCGGAACAACCGGGGAGCTGTTTTTT
J: TRBJ2-1; size: .; D: TRBD2; V: TRBV10-3; CDR3: CAISGREILGEQFF; DNA: TGTGCCATTAGCGGGAGGGAAATCCTGGGTGAGCAGTTCTTC